Presented here are 23 T cell receptor beta chains from one specimen sequenced in a study of EBV T-cell therapy then PD-1 blockade in nasopharyngeal carcinoma. TCRdb's copy holds only in-frame clones and misses some; the assay was immunoSEQ multiplex PCR. Among over 15,000 clones, 84% were seen once, and the ten largest hold approximately 31%. Their antigens remain unidentified. Noted treatment: AdE1-LMPpoly-expanded autologous EBV-specific T-cell therapy followed by anti-PD-1 nivolumab. This sample comprised CD8+ T cells from blood, obtained at approximately day 31 from a patient whose treatment included autologous EBV-specific T cells and nivolumab. The receptors come from a man aged 40-49 years with nasopharyngeal carcinoma.

This chain joins TRBV6-2 or TRBV6-3 and TRBJ2-7; 8 nucleotides match TRBD1. The CDR3 covers 16 residues. V lost 6 bases to trimming and J lost 4 bases; unmatched junction nucleotides: 14. CDR1 and CDR2 (germline): MNHEY, SVGEGT. The CDR3 here is CASSPDRGGFVYEQYF. The CDR3, as DNA: TGTGCCAGCAGCCCAGACAGGGGAGGATTCGTATACGAGCAGTACTTC.

The chain carries TRBV19 and TRBJ2-7; maybe TRBD2 (6 bases). CDR1 LNHDA and CDR2 SQIVND come from the germline V gene (reference sequence). The CDR3 is 16 residues long. Between the trimmed V and J ends, which lost 5 bases and 0 bases, there was a span of 17 bases. DNA of the CDR3: TGTGCCAGTAGTCCCCTACGGGGGAGCAGCTCCTACGAGCAGTACTTC. This codes for CASSPLRGSSSYEQYF.

The chain carries TRBV3-1 (or the pseudogene TRBV3-2) and TRBJ2-6, with D perhaps TRBD2 (5 bases). The V end was cut by 7 bases, the J end by 2 bases, with 12 bases between. CDR3 length: 15 residues. Germline V gene data show CDR1 as LGHDT and CDR2 as YNNKEL (reference sequence). The CDR3 loop is CASNGVGAGANVLTF. The CDR3 bases are TGTGCCAGCAACGGGGTAGGCGCTGGGGCCAACGTCCTGACTTTC.

The rearrangement uses TRBV11-2 and TRBJ2-7; D remains unclear. Germline CDR1 and CDR2: SGHAT and FQNNGV. The V and J ends lost 6 bases and 5 bases respectively, with 17 bases between them. This CDR3 is built from 14 residues. CDR3 residues: CASSRTFLSNEQYF. The DNA for the CDR3 is TGTGCCAGCAGTCGGACCTTCCTATCAAACGAGCAGTACTTC.

This chain joins TRBV6-1 and TRBJ1-3; D is unresolved. This CDR3 has 15 amino acids. V lost 2 bases and J 4 bases, leaving 12 bases between the germline ends. CDR1 MNHNS and CDR2 SASEGT come from the germline V gene. CDR3 sequence (DNA): TGTGCCAGCAGTGAAAATCCGGAGGGAGGAAACACCATATATTTT. Translation: CASSENPEGGNTIYF.

The rearrangement links TRBV7-6 to TRBJ2-2, with TRBD1 as a possible D gene (6 bases). The CDR3 is made up of 16 amino acids. Germline CDR1 is SGHVS and CDR2 is FNYEAQ. V lost 5 bases and J lost 2, with 15 bases in between. The CDR3 DNA follows: TGTGCCAGCAGCCCCTCACAGGGAGTTAACACCGGGGAGCTGTTTTTT. It yields the protein CASSPSQGVNTGELFF.

CDR3 region: CASSARLHSYGYTF. The CDR3 nucleotides read TGTGCCAGCAGTGCCCGACTGCATTCCTATGGCTACACCTTC. The chain combines TRBV25-1 with TRBJ1-2; D is ambiguous. The CDR3 sequence is 14 residues long. The V end was cut by 4 bases, the J end by 4 bases, with 13 bases between. From germline, CDR1 is MGHDK and CDR2 SYGVNS.

V is TRBV6-2 or TRBV6-3 and J is TRBJ2-1; 10 nucleotides align to TRBD1. V shed 0 bases, J shed 4 bases, and the junction held 3 bases outside the gene matches. From germline, CDR1 is MNHEY and CDR2 SVGEGT. This CDR3 has 16 amino acids. This CDR3 is CASSYSRDRGYNEQFF. The CDR3 DNA is TGTGCCAGCAGTTACTCGCGGGACAGGGGATACAATGAGCAGTTCTTC.

The CDR3 coding sequence is TGTGCCAGCAGCGTAGGTGGGGGAGGGGAGACCCAGTACTTC. Residues: CASSVGGGGETQYF. The chain carries TRBV9 and TRBJ2-5, with 7 positions matching TRBD2. The ends lost 0 bases at V and 5 bases at J; junction bases unmatched: 4. Germline V CDR1 and CDR2: SGDLS, YYNGEE. The CDR3 sequence is 14 residues long.

This chain links TRBV6-5 with TRBJ2-5; TRBD2 matches 12 bases. The CDR3 extends over 15 amino acids. Germline CDR1 reads MNHEY; CDR2 reads SVGAGI. The V segment lost 0 bases and the J segment 4 bases; nucleotides outside the gene matches: 0. The CDR3: CASSYSTSGGETQYF. The CDR3, as DNA: TGTGCCAGCAGTTACTCGACTAGCGGGGGAGAGACCCAGTACTTC.

The genes are TRBV9 and TRBJ2-3, with 10 bases identical to TRBD1. Germline trimming cut 3 bases from V and 4 bases from J; bases unmatched to any gene: 8. Germline CDR1 SGDLS, CDR2 YYNGEE. This CDR3 is 16 amino acids long. The CDR3: CASSGGGTGVSDTQYF. In DNA form, the CDR3 reads TGTGCCAGCAGCGGGGGAGGGACAGGGGTCTCAGATACGCAGTATTTT.

J is TRBJ1-2 and V is TRBV6-6; D unclear. The CDR3 has 14 amino acids. With 7 bases removed from V and 8 bases from J, the gap between germline ends came to 20 bases. In germline, CDR1 is MNHNY, CDR2 SVGAGI (reference sequence). CDR3 amino acids: CASTQPPDKKGYTF. In DNA form, the CDR3 reads TGTGCCAGCACCCAACCACCCGACAAGAAGGGCTACACCTTC.

The V and J genes are TRBV10-2 and TRBJ1-5; D is unresolved. Germline CDR1 is WSHSY and CDR2 is SAAADI. The germline V and J ends were trimmed by 4 bases and 1 base, with 5 bases remaining between them. This CDR3 has 13 amino acids. The chain's CDR3 is CASSVYSNQPQHF. The CDR3 nucleotides are TGCGCCAGCAGTGTATACAGCAATCAGCCCCAGCATTTT.

The chain has TRBV19 and TRBJ2-2; D is undetermined. In germline, CDR1 is LNHDA, CDR2 SQIVND (reference sequence). The CDR3 totals 12 residues. V was clipped by 3 bases and J by 2 bases, with 1 base between them. Written as DNA, the CDR3 is TGTGCCAGTAGTATCAACACCGGGGAGCTGTTTTTT. It codes for CASSINTGELFF.

The chain carries TRBV6-4 and TRBJ2-5; D is ambiguous. The germline V gene encodes CDR1 MRHNA and CDR2 SNTAGT. Trimming removed 3 bases from V and 9 bases from J, with 14 bases in between. The CDR3 length is 13 residues. This CDR3 is CASSEAQESAQYF. CDR3 sequence (DNA): TGTGCCAGCAGTGAGGCCCAAGAGTCGGCCCAGTACTTC.

The chain recombines TRBV9 with TRBJ1-1, with 7 nucleotides matching TRBD1. The germline CDR1 and CDR2 sequences are SGDLS and YYNGEE. V lost 1 base and J lost 3; bases outside the gene matches: 3. This CDR3 contains 14 residues. The CDR3 reads CASSVKGAHTEAFF. The CDR3 DNA reads TGTGCCAGCAGCGTAAAGGGGGCGCACACTGAAGCTTTCTTT.

This chain joins TRBV6-4 and TRBJ2-2; tentatively, D is TRBD1 or TRBD2 (7 bases each). The CDR3 consists of 15 residues. Germline V gene data show CDR1 as MRHNA and CDR2 as SNTAGT. V was trimmed by 3 bases and J by 4 bases, leaving 12 bases between them. The DNA for the CDR3 is TGTGCCAGCAGTGAAAGCGGGGACAGCACCGGGGAGCTGTTTTTT. Translation gives CASSESGDSTGELFF.

This chain uses TRBV29-1 with TRBJ2-5; 9 bases fit TRBD1. The V gene end was trimmed by 0 bases and the J gene end by 5 bases; junction bases not matched to a gene: 7. Germline assignment: CDR1 SQVTM and CDR2 ANQGSEA. This CDR3 comprises 15 residues. The CDR3 sequence: CSVEEGTGHAETQYF. The CDR3 nucleotides are TGCAGCGTTGAAGAGGGGACAGGGCACGCGGAGACCCAGTACTTC. Full variable domain (rest looked up from reference TRBV29-1 and TRBJ2-5): SAVISQKPSRDICQRGTSLTIQCQVDSQVTMMFWYRQQPGQSLTLIATANQGSEATYESGFVIDKFPISRPNLTFSTLTVSNMSPEDSSIYLCSVEEGTGHAETQYFGPGTRLLVL.

The sample holds a few counts of this clone. This chain links TRBV27 with TRBJ1-2; D ambiguous. V was trimmed by 7 bases and J by 5 bases, leaving 17 bases between them. Germline V gives CDR1 MNHEY, CDR2 SMNVEV (reference sequence). The CDR3 is 14 residues long. This CDR3 reads CASIDPQRGYGYTF. The CDR3 DNA reads as TGTGCCAGCATTGACCCGCAGCGGGGATATGGCTACACCTTC.

This clone has just one count. This sample includes further DNA sequences coding for the same CDR3. As DNA, the CDR3 is TGTGCCAGCTCCCTGGGTGGTGGCACTGAAGCTTTCTTT. This sequence encodes CASSLGGGTEAFF. The chain uses TRBV9 and TRBJ1-1; D ambiguous. CDR3 length: 13 amino acids. The germline CDR1 and CDR2 sequences are SGDLS and YYNGEE. V was shortened by 7 bases and J by 4 bases, with 14 bases between the two germline ends.

This rearrangement joins TRBV4-3 to TRBJ2-3; D call uncertain. This CDR3 is built from 14 residues. V was shortened by 2 bases and J by 0 bases, with 6 bases between the two germline ends. CDR1 is LGHNA, CDR2 YSLEER, per germline. The CDR3 loop reads CASSQRRSTDTQYF. The DNA of the CDR3 is TGCGCCAGCAGCCAACGCCGAAGCACAGATACGCAGTATTTT.

The J gene is TRBJ1-2, the V gene TRBV6-5, with 7 bases identical to TRBD1. Germline lookup yields CDR1 MNHEY and CDR2 SVGAGI. V lost 5 bases to trimming and J lost 0 bases; unmatched junction nucleotides: 3. This CDR3 is 14 amino acids long. DNA for the CDR3: TGTGCCAGCAGTCTCGGGACAGCTAACTATGGCTACACCTTC. This translates into CASSLGTANYGYTF.

V is TRBV7-9 and J is TRBJ2-3; 11 nucleotides match TRBD2. The CDR3 has 17 amino acids. V dropped 0 bases and J dropped 2; count of bases not matched to a gene: 4. Germline V lookup: CDR1 SEHNR, CDR2 FQNEAQ (reference sequence). CDR3 DNA: TGTGCCAGCAGCTTAGCGACTAGCGGGGCCTTCACAGATACGCAGTATTTT. Its translation: CASSLATSGAFTDTQYF.